Given below is one T cell receptor beta chain in context. These data originate in a study of blood T cell repertoires in COVID-19. Overall study: Samples of COVID-19 (acute and convalescent) were obtained from the United States, Italy and Spain. From T cells, B-cell-depleted T cells, or PBMCs came the material, which was cDNA or gDNA.

Trimming took off 6 bases at V and 2 bases at J, with 10 bases between the two ends. CDR3 size: 12 residues. The germline V gene has CDR1 SQVTM and CDR2 ANQGSEA. In the original analysis: Reference gene primer amplification yielded estimated nucleated cell counts. Assay used: immunoSEQ multiplex PCR; TCRdb lists only in-frame clones, some missing. V and J calls and clone size come straight from that table; D and trimming were deduced from the DNA. The data show about 250,000 clones, with more than 70% seen just once and over 5.5% held by the top ten. Patients of the Seattle cohort, enrolled during active infection, were followed longitudinally.

This clonotype originated in a woman aged 80 or older with COVID-19, enrolled during active disease. Sequencing used peripheral blood. V usage is TRBV29-1 and J usage is TRBJ1-1; D ambiguous. The CDR3 protein is CSVLGVNTEAFF. The CDR3 DNA is TGCAGCGTCCTCGGAGTTAACACTGAAGCTTTCTTT.